These 2 T cell receptor beta chains were sequenced from one sample in a study of breast tumors, draining lymph nodes, adjacent tissues. The lymph nodes were axillary draining lymph nodes from breast cancer patients. TCRdb passed the multiplex PCR reads through MiXCR, listing each CDR3 protein once. Of under 350,000 distinct CDR3 sequences listed, about 30% are singletons. The sample consisted of axillary lymph node tissue. The receptors were gathered from a female donor with breast cancer. Some clones in this sample may be carry-over from other donors' samples.

In its sample, this clonotype was seen a few times. This may stem from a read error, because a much larger clone lies one nucleotide away. The genes are TRBV7-2 and TRBJ2-1; 7 nucleotides line up with TRBD2. CDR1 is SGHTA, CDR2 FQGNSA, per germline. This CDR3 is built from 18 residues. With 0 bases clipped from V and 8 bases from J, the junction kept 16 bases outside the gene matches. CDR3: CASSLAPVSGLKLDEQFF. The CDR3, as DNA: TGTGCCAGCAGCTTAGCGCCGGTTAGCGGGTTGAAGCTAGATGAGCAGTTCTTC.

This clonotype was found many times. This chain joins TRBV5-1 and TRBJ2-1; D gene unclear. V lost 0 bases and J 7 bases, leaving 8 bases between the germline ends. This CDR3 has 13 amino acids. Germline V lookup: CDR1 SGHRS, CDR2 YFSETQ. As DNA, the CDR3 is TGCGCCAGCAGCTTGGGTGCGAAAAATGAGCAGTTCTTC. Residues: CASSLGAKNEQFF.